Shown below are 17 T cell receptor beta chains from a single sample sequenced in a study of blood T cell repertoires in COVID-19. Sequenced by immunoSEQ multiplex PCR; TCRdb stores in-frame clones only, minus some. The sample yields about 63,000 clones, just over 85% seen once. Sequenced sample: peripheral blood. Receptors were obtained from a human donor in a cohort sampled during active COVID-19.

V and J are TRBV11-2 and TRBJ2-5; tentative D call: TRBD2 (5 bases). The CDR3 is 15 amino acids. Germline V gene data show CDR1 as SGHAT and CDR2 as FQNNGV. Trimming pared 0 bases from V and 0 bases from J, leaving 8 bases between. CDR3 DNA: TGTGCCAGCAGCTTAGAGGGTAGCGACCAAGAGACCCAGTACTTC. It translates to CASSLEGSDQETQYF.

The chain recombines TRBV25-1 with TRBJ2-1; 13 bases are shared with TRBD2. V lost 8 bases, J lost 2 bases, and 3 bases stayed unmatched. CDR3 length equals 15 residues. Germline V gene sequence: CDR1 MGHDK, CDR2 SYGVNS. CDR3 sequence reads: CASWGLAGTYNEQFF. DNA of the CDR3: TGTGCCAGCTGGGGACTAGCGGGGACCTACAATGAGCAGTTCTTC. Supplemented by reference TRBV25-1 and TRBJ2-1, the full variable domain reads EADIYQTPRYLVIGTGKKITLECSQTMGHDKMYWYQQDPGMELHLIHYSYGVNSTEKGDLSSESTVSRIRTEHFPLTLESARPSHTSQYLCASWGLAGTYNEQFFGPGTRLTVL.

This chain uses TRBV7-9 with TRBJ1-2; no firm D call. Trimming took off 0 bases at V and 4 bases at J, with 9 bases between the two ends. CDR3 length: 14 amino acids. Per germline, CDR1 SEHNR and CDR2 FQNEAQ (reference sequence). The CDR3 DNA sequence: TGTGCCAGCAGCTTAGCAGGCGGGAGCTATGGCTACACCTTC. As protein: CASSLAGGSYGYTF.

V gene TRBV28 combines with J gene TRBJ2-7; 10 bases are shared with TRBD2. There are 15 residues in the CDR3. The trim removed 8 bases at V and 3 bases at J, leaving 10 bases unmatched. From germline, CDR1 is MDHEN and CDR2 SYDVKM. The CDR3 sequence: CASSIHTSGNYEQYF. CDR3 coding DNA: TGTGCCAGCTCTATTCACACTAGCGGGAACTACGAGCAGTACTTC.

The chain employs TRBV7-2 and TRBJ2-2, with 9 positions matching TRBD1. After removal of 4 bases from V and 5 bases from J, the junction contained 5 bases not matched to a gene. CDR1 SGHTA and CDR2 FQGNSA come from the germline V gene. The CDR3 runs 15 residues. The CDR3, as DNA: TGTGCCAGCAGCTACGGGACAGGGTGGACCGGGGAGCTGTTTTTT. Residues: CASSYGTGWTGELFF. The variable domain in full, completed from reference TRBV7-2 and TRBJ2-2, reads GAGVSQSPSNKVTEKGKDVELRCDPISGHTALYWYRQSLGQGLEFLIYFQGNSAPDKSGLPSDRFSAERTGGSVSTLTIQRTQQEDSAVYLCASSYGTGWTGELFFGEGSRLTVL.

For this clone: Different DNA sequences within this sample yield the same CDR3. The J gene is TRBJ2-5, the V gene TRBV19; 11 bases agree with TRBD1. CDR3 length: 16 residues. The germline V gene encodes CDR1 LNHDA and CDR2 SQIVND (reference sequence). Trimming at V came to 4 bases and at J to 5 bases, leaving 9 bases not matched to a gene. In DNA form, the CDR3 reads TGTGCCAGTAGTACGTTACCGGGACAGGGGGTCGAGACCCAGTACTTC. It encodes CASSTLPGQGVETQYF.

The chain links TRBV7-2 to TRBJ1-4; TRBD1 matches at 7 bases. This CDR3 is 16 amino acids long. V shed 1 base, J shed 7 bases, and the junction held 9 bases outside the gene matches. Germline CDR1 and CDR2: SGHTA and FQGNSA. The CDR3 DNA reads TGTGCCAGCAGCTTAGTGGCAGGGGGTGCTGGTGAAAAACTGTTTTTT. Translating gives CASSLVAGGAGEKLFF.

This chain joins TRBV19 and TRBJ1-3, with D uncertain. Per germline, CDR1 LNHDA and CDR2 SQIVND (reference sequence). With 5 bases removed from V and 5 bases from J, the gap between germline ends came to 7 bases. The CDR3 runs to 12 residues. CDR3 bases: TGTGCCAGTAGTTCTACTAGAAACACCATATATTTT. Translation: CASSSTRNTIYF. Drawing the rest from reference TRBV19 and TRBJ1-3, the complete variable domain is DGGITQSPKYLFRKEGQNVTLSCEQNLNHDAMYWYRQDPGQGLRLIYYSQIVNDFQKGDIAEGYSVSREKKESFPLTVTSAQKNPTAFYLCASSSTRNTIYFGEGSWLTVV.

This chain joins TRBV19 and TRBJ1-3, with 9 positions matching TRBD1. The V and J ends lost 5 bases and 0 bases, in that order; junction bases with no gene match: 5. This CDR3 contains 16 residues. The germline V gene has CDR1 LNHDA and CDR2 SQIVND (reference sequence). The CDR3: CASSRGQGTSGNTIYF. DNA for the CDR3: TGTGCCAGTAGTCGAGGACAGGGGACCTCTGGAAACACCATATATTTT. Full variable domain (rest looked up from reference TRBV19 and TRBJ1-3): DGGITQSPKYLFRKEGQNVTLSCEQNLNHDAMYWYRQDPGQGLRLIYYSQIVNDFQKGDIAEGYSVSREKKESFPLTVTSAQKNPTAFYLCASSRGQGTSGNTIYFGEGSWLTVV.

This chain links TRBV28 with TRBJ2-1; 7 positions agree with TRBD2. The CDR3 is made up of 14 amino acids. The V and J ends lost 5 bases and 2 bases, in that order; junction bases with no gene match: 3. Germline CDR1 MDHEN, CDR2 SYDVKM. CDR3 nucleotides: TGTGCCAGCAGTGGCGGGACTACCTACAATGAGCAGTTCTTC. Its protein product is CASSGGTTYNEQFF.

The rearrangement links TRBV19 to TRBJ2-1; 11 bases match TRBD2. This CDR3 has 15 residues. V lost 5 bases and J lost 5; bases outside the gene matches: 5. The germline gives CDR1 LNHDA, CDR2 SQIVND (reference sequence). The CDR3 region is CASSAGLAENNEQFF. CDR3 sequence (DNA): TGTGCCAGTAGTGCGGGACTAGCGGAGAACAATGAGCAGTTCTTC.

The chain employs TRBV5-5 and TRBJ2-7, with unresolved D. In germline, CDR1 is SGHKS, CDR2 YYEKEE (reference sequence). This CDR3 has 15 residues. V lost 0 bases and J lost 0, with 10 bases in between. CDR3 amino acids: CASSLVTVSSYEQYF. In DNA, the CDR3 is TGTGCCAGCAGCTTGGTGACTGTAAGCTCCTACGAGCAGTACTTC.

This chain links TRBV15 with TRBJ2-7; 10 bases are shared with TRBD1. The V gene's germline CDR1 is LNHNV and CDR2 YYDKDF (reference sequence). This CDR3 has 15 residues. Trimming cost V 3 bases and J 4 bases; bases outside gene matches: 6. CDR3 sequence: CATSSPGTGAYEQYF. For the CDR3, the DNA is TGTGCCACCAGCAGTCCCGGGACAGGGGCATACGAGCAGTACTTC.

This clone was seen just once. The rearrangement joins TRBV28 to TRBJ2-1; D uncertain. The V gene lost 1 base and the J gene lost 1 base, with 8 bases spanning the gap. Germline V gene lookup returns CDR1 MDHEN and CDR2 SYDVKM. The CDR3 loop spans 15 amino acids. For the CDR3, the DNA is TGTGCCAGCAGTTTATTTGGCAGATCCTACAATGAGCAGTTCTTC. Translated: CASSLFGRSYNEQFF.

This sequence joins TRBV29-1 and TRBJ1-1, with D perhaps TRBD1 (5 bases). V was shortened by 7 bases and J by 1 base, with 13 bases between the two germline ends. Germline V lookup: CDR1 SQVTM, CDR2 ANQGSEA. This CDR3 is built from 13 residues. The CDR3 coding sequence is TGCAGCGCAACCAACAGGAAGAACACTGAAGCTTTCTTT. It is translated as CSATNRKNTEAFF.

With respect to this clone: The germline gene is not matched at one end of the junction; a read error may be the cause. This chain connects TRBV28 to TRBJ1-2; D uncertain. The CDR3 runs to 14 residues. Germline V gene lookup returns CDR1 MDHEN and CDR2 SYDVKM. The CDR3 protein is CASSLEKLNDGYTF. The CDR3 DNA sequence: TGTGCCAGCAGCCTAGAAAAGCTTAACGATGGCTACACCTTC.

CDR3 sequence (DNA): TGTGCTAGTGGTCGAGGGCAGGGGGAGACCCAGTACTTC. Protein: CASGRGQGETQYF. This sequence joins TRBV12-5 and TRBJ2-5; weak D call: TRBD1 (6 bases). The germline gives CDR1 LGHNT, CDR2 FRNRAP. The CDR3 has 13 amino acids. Trimming stripped 5 bases from V and 5 bases from J, with 12 bases between.